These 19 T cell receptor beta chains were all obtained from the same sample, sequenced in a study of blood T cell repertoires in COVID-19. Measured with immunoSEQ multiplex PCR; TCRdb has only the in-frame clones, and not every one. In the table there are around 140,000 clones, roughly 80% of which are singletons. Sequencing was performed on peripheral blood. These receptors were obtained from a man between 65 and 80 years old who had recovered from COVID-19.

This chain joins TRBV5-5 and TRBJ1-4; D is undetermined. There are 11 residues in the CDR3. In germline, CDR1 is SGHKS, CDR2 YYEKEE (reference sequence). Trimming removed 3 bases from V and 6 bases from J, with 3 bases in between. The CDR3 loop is CASSSDEKLFF. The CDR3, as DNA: TGTGCCAGCAGCTCTGATGAAAAACTGTTTTTT.

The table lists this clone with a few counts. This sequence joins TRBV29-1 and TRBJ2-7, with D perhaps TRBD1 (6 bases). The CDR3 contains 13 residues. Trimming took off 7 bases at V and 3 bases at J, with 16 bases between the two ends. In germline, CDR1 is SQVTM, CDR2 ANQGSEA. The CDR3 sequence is CSALPLGGYEQYF. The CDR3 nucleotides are TGCAGCGCCTTACCATTAGGGGGCTACGAGCAGTACTTC.

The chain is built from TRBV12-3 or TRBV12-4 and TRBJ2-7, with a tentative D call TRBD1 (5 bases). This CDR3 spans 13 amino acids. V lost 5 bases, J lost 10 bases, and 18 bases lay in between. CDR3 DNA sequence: TGTGCCAGCAGTCACACGGACAACCCCGGACAGTACTTC. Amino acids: CASSHTDNPGQYF.

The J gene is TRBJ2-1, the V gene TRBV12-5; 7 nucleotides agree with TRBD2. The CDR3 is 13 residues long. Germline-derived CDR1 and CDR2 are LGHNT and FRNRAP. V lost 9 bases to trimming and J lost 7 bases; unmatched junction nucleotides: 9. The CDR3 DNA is TGTGCTAGCATGGGCGGGAGCGCGAATGAGCAGTTCTTC. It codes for CASMGGSANEQFF.

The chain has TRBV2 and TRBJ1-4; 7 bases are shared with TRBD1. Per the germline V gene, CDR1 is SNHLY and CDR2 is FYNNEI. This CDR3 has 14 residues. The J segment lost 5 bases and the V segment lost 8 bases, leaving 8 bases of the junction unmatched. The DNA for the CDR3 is TGTGCCAGCTTGGGACAGCGGGGGAATGAAAAACTGTTTTTT. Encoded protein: CASLGQRGNEKLFF.

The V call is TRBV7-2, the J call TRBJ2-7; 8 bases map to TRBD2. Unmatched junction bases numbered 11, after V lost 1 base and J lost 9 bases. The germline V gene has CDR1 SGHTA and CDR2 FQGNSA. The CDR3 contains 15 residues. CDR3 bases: TGTGCCAGCAGCTTAGGACTAGCGTTACCGGGAGGGCAGTACTTC. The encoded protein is CASSLGLALPGGQYF.

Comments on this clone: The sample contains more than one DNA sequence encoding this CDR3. CDR3 coding DNA: TGTGCCAGCAGCCAAGATACGGGCGAGCAGTACTTC. It is translated as CASSQDTGEQYF. The chain has TRBV3-1 (or the pseudogene TRBV3-2) and TRBJ2-7; no clear D. The CDR3 loop spans 12 amino acids. Trimming took off 0 bases at V and 6 bases at J, with 6 bases between the two ends. Germline V lookup: CDR1 LGHDT, CDR2 YNNKEL (reference sequence).

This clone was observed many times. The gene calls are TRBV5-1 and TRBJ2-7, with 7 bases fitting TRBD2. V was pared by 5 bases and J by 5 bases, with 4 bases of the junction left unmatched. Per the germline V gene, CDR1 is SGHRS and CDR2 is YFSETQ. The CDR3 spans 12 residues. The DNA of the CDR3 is TGCGCCAGCAGGGGGGAGGGCGACGAGCAGTACTTC. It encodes CASRGEGDEQYF.

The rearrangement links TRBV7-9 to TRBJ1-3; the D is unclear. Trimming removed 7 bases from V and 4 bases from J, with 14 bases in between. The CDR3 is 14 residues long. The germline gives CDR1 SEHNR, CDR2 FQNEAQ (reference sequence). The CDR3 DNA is TGTGCCAGCACCAAATCAGGAATCGGAAACACCATATATTTT. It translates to CASTKSGIGNTIYF.

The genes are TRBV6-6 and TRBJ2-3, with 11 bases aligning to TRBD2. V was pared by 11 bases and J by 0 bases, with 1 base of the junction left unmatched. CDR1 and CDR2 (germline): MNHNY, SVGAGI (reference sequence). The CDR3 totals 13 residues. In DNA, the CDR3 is TGTGCCGGGACTAGCGGTAGCACAGATACGCAGTATTTT. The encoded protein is CAGTSGSTDTQYF.

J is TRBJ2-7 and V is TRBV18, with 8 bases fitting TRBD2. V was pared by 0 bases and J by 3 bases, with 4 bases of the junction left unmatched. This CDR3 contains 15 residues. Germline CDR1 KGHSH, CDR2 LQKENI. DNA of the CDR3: TGTGCCAGCTCACCACCGGAGCGGGAGTTCTACGAGCAGTACTTC. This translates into CASSPPEREFYEQYF.

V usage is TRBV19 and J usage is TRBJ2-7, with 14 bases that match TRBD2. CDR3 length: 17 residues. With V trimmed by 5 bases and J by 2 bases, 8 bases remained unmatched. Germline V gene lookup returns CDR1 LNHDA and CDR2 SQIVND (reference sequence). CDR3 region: CASSATSGRAKTYEQYF. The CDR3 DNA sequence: TGTGCCAGTAGTGCGACTAGCGGGAGGGCCAAAACCTACGAGCAGTACTTC.

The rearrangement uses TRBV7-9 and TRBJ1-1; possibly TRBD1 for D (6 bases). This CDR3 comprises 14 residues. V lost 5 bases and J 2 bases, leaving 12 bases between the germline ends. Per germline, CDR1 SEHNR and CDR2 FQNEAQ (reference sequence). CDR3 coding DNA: TGTGCCAGCAGCCCGACAGGCTTTAACACTGAAGCTTTCTTT. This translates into CASSPTGFNTEAFF.

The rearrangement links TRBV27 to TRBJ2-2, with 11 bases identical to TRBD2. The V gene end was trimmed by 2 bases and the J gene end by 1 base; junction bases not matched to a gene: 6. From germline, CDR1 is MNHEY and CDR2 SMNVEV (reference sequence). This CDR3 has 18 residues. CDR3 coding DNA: TGTGCCAGCAGTTTAGGGGGACTAGCGGTATTGAACACCGGGGAGCTGTTTTTT. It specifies CASSLGGLAVLNTGELFF.

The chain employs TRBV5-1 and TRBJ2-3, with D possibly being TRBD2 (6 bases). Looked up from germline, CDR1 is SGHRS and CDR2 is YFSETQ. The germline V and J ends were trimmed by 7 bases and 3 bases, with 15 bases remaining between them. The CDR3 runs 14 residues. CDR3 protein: CASGRAGSTDTQYF. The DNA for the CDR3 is TGCGCCAGCGGAAGAGCGGGTAGTACAGATACGCAGTATTTT.

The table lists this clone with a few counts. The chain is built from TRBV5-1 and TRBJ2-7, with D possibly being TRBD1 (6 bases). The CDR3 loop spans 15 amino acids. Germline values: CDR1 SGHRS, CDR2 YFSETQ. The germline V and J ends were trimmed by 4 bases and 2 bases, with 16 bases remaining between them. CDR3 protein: CASSPMTGVTYEQYF. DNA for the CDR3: TGCGCCAGCAGCCCGATGACAGGTGTCACCTACGAGCAGTACTTC.

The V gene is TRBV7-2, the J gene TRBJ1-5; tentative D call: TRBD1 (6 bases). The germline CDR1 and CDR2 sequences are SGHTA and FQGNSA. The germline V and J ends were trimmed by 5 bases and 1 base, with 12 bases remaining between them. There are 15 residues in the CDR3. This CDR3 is CASSQQGGSNQPQHF. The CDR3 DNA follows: TGTGCCAGCAGCCAACAGGGAGGGAGCAATCAGCCCCAGCATTTT.

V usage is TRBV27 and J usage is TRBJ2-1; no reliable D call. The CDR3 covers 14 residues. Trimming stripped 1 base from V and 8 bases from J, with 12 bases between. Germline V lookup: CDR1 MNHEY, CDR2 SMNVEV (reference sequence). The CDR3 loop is CASSLWASPDEQFF. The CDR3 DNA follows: TGTGCCAGCAGTTTATGGGCTTCCCCCGATGAGCAGTTCTTC.

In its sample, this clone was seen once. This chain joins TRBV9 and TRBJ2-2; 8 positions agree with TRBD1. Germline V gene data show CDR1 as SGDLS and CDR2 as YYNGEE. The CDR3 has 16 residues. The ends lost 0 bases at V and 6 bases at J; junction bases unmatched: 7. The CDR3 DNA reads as TGTGCCAGCAGCGTAGCTGACAGGGGAGCAGCCGGGGAGCTGTTTTTT. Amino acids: CASSVADRGAAGELFF.